A selection of T cell receptor beta chains follows, all from one sample in a study of shared clonotypes between healthy human individuals. Measured with immunoSEQ multiplex PCR; TCRdb has only the in-frame clones, and not every one. The table includes about a million clones, about 80% detected once. Material: memory CD4+ T cells sorted from blood. The receptors were sampled from a man between 18 and 29 years old in good health. CDR3s include the opening cysteine and the closing phenylalanine or tryptophan. Fields, in order: D gene, CDR3 length, V gene, clone size, J gene, CDR3 protein, CDR3 DNA. D genes are given only for firm matches. Some rows have no size entry. The others give once, few or many, or a class for an expanded clone.

d_gene: NA; len: 15; v_gene: TRBV7-3; abundance: NA; j_gene: TRBJ2-7; CDR3aa: CASSQGPGQSYEQYF; CDR3nt: TGTGCCAGCAGCCAGGGCCCCGGCCAATCCTACGAGCAGTACTTC
d_gene: NA; len: 15; v_gene: TRBV13; abundance: few; j_gene: TRBJ1-2; CDR3aa: CASSLGRRTNYGYTF; CDR3nt: TGTGCCAGCAGCTTAGGCCGCAGGACTAACTATGGCTACACCTTC
d_gene: NA; len: 14; v_gene: TRBV30; abundance: few; j_gene: TRBJ2-5; CDR3aa: CAWTRGGWGETQYF; CDR3nt: TGTGCCTGGACCCGCGGGGGCTGGGGAGAGACCCAGTACTTC
d_gene: NA; len: 15; v_gene: TRBV5-1; abundance: once; j_gene: TRBJ1-1; CDR3aa: CASSWQGSKNTEAFF; CDR3nt: TGCGCCAGCAGCTGGCAGGGGTCGAAGAACACTGAAGCTTTCTTT
d_gene: NA; len: 12; v_gene: TRBV6-5; abundance: NA; j_gene: TRBJ1-3; CDR3aa: CASTSSGNTIYF; CDR3nt: TGTGCCAGCACAAGCTCTGGAAACACCATATATTTT
d_gene: NA; len: 13; v_gene: TRBV7-2; abundance: NA; j_gene: TRBJ2-1; CDR3aa: CASTGYRADEQFF; CDR3nt: TGTGCCAGCACCGGGTACAGGGCGGATGAGCAGTTCTTC
d_gene: TRBD1; len: 15; v_gene: TRBV6-5; abundance: NA; j_gene: TRBJ1-5; CDR3aa: CASRSDGTGNQPQHF; CDR3nt: TGTGCCAGCAGGAGTGACGGGACAGGCAATCAGCCCCAGCATTTT
d_gene: NA; len: 16; v_gene: TRBV5-1; abundance: NA; j_gene: TRBJ2-2; CDR3aa: CASSATGTANTGELFF; CDR3nt: TGCGCCAGCAGCGCTACCGGGACCGCAAACACCGGGGAGCTGTTTTTT
d_gene: TRBD1; len: 13; v_gene: TRBV30; abundance: once; j_gene: TRBJ1-1; CDR3aa: CAWSPGGYTEAFF; CDR3nt: TGTGCCTGGAGCCCAGGGGGCTACACTGAAGCTTTCTTT
d_gene: NA; len: 14; v_gene: TRBV6-5; abundance: NA; j_gene: TRBJ1-3; CDR3aa: CASSRLKSGNTIYF; CDR3nt: TGTGCCAGCAGCCGCTTGAAGTCTGGAAACACCATATATTTT
d_gene: TRBD1; len: 14; v_gene: TRBV13; abundance: NA; j_gene: TRBJ2-1; CDR3aa: CASSIRQGNNEQFF; CDR3nt: TGTGCCAGCAGCATAAGACAGGGAAACAATGAGCAGTTCTTC
d_gene: NA; len: 16; v_gene: TRBV18; abundance: NA; j_gene: TRBJ2-3; CDR3aa: CASSLRQETRTDTQYF; CDR3nt: TGTGCCAGCTCACTTCGACAGGAAACTCGCACAGATACGCAGTATTTT
d_gene: TRBD2; len: 15; v_gene: TRBV7-9; abundance: NA; j_gene: TRBJ2-5; CDR3aa: CASSRPTSGKETQYF; CDR3nt: TGTGCCAGCAGCAGACCGACTAGCGGGAAAGAGACCCAGTACTTC
d_gene: TRBD2; len: 16; v_gene: TRBV5-4; abundance: NA; j_gene: TRBJ2-1; CDR3aa: CASSSRATSGRNEQFF; CDR3nt: TGTGCCAGCAGCTCCCGGGCGACTAGCGGACGCAATGAGCAGTTCTTC
d_gene: NA; len: 16; v_gene: TRBV5-8; abundance: NA; j_gene: TRBJ2-7; CDR3aa: CASSTAFWTDLREQYF; CDR3nt: TGTGCCAGCAGCACTGCTTTCTGGACCGATCTACGAGAGCAGTACTTC
d_gene: TRBD1; len: 13; v_gene: TRBV5-1; abundance: once; j_gene: TRBJ1-2; CDR3aa: CASSFSGGFGYTF; CDR3nt: TGCGCCAGCAGCTTCTCAGGGGGTTTCGGCTACACCTTC
d_gene: NA; len: 15; v_gene: TRBV2; abundance: NA; j_gene: TRBJ2-5; CDR3aa: CASSEQPGAQETQYF; CDR3nt: TGTGCCAGCAGTGAACAGCCGGGCGCCCAAGAGACCCAGTACTTC
d_gene: NA; len: 14; v_gene: TRBV30; abundance: NA; j_gene: TRBJ1-3; CDR3aa: CAWSVGALGNTIYF; CDR3nt: TGTGCCTGGAGTGTCGGGGCACTCGGAAACACCATATATTTT
d_gene: NA; len: 13; v_gene: TRBV28; abundance: NA; j_gene: TRBJ1-2; CDR3aa: CASSLNRAGGYTF; CDR3nt: TGTGCCAGCAGTTTAAACAGGGCTGGCGGCTACACCTTC
d_gene: NA; len: 17; v_gene: TRBV19; abundance: NA; j_gene: TRBJ1-3; CDR3aa: CASSITHTSRSGNTIYF; CDR3nt: TGTGCCAGTAGTATAACCCACACGTCCAGGAGTGGAAACACCATATATTTT
d_gene: TRBD1; len: 14; v_gene: TRBV27; abundance: NA; j_gene: TRBJ1-2; CDR3aa: CASSPQGQKIGYTF; CDR3nt: TGTGCCAGCAGTCCGCAGGGACAGAAAATTGGCTACACCTTC
d_gene: TRBD1; len: 15; v_gene: TRBV28; abundance: NA; j_gene: TRBJ1-3; CDR3aa: CASTTGGLPGNTIYF; CDR3nt: TGTGCCAGCACCACAGGGGGCTTACCTGGAAACACCATATATTTT
d_gene: NA; len: 12; v_gene: TRBV10-3; abundance: NA; j_gene: TRBJ1-4; CDR3aa: CAISDSGEKLFF; CDR3nt: TGTGCCATCAGTGACTCCGGGGAAAAACTGTTTTTT
d_gene: NA; len: 14; v_gene: TRBV5-1; abundance: NA; j_gene: TRBJ2-7; CDR3aa: CASSLSEGVYEQYF; CDR3nt: TGCGCCAGCAGCTTGTCAGAGGGAGTGTACGAGCAGTACTTC
d_gene: NA; len: 13; v_gene: TRBV9; abundance: NA; j_gene: TRBJ2-4; CDR3aa: CASSSRTENIQYF; CDR3nt: TGTGCCAGCAGCTCCCGGACTGAAAACATTCAGTACTTC
d_gene: NA; len: 12; v_gene: TRBV7-9; abundance: NA; j_gene: TRBJ1-5; CDR3aa: CASSQGFQPQHF; CDR3nt: TGTGCCAGCAGCCAGGGTTTTCAGCCCCAGCATTTT
d_gene: TRBD2; len: 18; v_gene: TRBV19; abundance: NA; j_gene: TRBJ2-7; CDR3aa: CASSIGGGTSGSSYEQYF; CDR3nt: TGTGCCAGTAGTATAGGCGGCGGGACTAGCGGGAGCTCCTACGAGCAGTACTTC
d_gene: NA; len: 13; v_gene: TRBV7-8; abundance: NA; j_gene: TRBJ1-2; CDR3aa: CASSLDSLSGYTF; CDR3nt: TGTGCCAGCAGCTTGGACAGCCTCAGTGGCTACACCTTC
d_gene: NA; len: 9; v_gene: TRBV7-9; abundance: NA; j_gene: TRBJ2-7; CDR3aa: CASSLVPSF; CDR3nt: TGTGCCAGCAGCTTAGTTCCCTCCTTC
d_gene: NA; len: 15; v_gene: TRBV4-1; abundance: NA; j_gene: TRBJ2-1; CDR3aa: CASSQDPAGYNEQFF; CDR3nt: TGCGCCAGCAGCCAAGACCCAGCTGGGTACAATGAGCAGTTCTTC
d_gene: TRBD1; len: 14; v_gene: TRBV30; abundance: NA; j_gene: TRBJ1-6; CDR3aa: CAWSVDRGNSPLHF; CDR3nt: TGTGCCTGGAGTGTAGACAGGGGGAATTCACCCCTCCACTTT
d_gene: TRBD2; len: 16; v_gene: TRBV11-2; abundance: NA; j_gene: TRBJ2-3; CDR3aa: CASSLDGGSSTDTQYF; CDR3nt: TGTGCCAGCAGCTTAGACGGGGGGTCTAGCACAGATACGCAGTATTTT
d_gene: TRBD1; len: 13; v_gene: TRBV6-5; abundance: NA; j_gene: TRBJ2-7; CDR3aa: CASSRGQGYEQYF; CDR3nt: TGTGCCAGCAGTAGGGGACAGGGGTACGAGCAGTACTTC
d_gene: TRBD1; len: 14; v_gene: TRBV10-3; abundance: once; j_gene: TRBJ1-6; CDR3aa: CATKGTEDNSPLHF; CDR3nt: TGTGCCACCAAAGGGACAGAAGATAATTCACCCCTCCACTTT
d_gene: NA; len: 16; v_gene: TRBV4-3; abundance: NA; j_gene: TRBJ2-7; CDR3aa: CASSQETQGFSYEQYF; CDR3nt: TGCGCCAGCAGCCAGGAAACTCAGGGTTTCTCCTACGAGCAGTACTTC
d_gene: TRBD1; len: 13; v_gene: TRBV2; abundance: few; j_gene: TRBJ2-7; CDR3aa: CASQGQGRYEQYF; CDR3nt: TGTGCCAGCCAGGGACAGGGTCGTTACGAGCAGTACTTC
d_gene: NA; len: 12; v_gene: TRBV30; abundance: NA; j_gene: TRBJ2-5; CDR3aa: CAWSPDQETQYF; CDR3nt: TGTGCCTGGAGTCCCGACCAAGAGACCCAGTACTTC
d_gene: NA; len: 11; v_gene: TRBV20-1; abundance: NA; j_gene: TRBJ2-7; CDR3aa: CSARLGYEQYF; CDR3nt: TGCAGTGCTAGGTTAGGCTACGAGCAGTACTTC
d_gene: TRBD1; len: 12; v_gene: TRBV19; abundance: NA; j_gene: TRBJ1-1; CDR3aa: CASSQQGYTAFF; CDR3nt: TGTGCCAGTAGTCAACAGGGGTATACAGCTTTCTTT
d_gene: NA; len: 12; v_gene: TRBV7-2; abundance: once; j_gene: TRBJ1-1; CDR3aa: CASSFRVGEAFF; CDR3nt: TGTGCCAGCAGCTTCCGGGTCGGTGAAGCTTTCTTT
d_gene: TRBD1; len: 14; v_gene: TRBV5-1; abundance: NA; j_gene: TRBJ1-5; CDR3aa: CASSPGQSTQPQHF; CDR3nt: TGCGCCAGCAGCCCGGGACAGAGTACACAGCCCCAGCATTTT
d_gene: NA; len: 14; v_gene: TRBV11-2; abundance: NA; j_gene: TRBJ1-1; CDR3aa: CASSLGEMNTEAFF; CDR3nt: TGTGCCAGCAGCTTAGGAGAAATGAACACTGAAGCTTTCTTT
d_gene: TRBD1; len: 18; v_gene: TRBV7-8; abundance: once; j_gene: TRBJ2-7; CDR3aa: CASSHRAPGQGVGGEQYF; CDR3nt: TGTGCCAGCAGCCACCGAGCCCCGGGACAGGGGGTAGGAGGCGAGCAGTACTTC
d_gene: NA; len: 14; v_gene: TRBV11-2; abundance: NA; j_gene: TRBJ2-7; CDR3aa: CASSFDGPYYEQYF; CDR3nt: TGTGCCAGCAGCTTTGACGGGCCATACTACGAGCAGTACTTC
d_gene: TRBD1; len: 12; v_gene: TRBV6-5; abundance: NA; j_gene: TRBJ1-1; CDR3aa: CASSPRTGEAFF; CDR3nt: TGTGCCAGCAGTCCAAGGACAGGTGAAGCTTTCTTT
d_gene: TRBD1; len: 13; v_gene: TRBV5-4; abundance: NA; j_gene: TRBJ2-7; CDR3aa: CASSVDRVGEQYF; CDR3nt: TGTGCCAGCAGCGTCGACAGGGTCGGGGAGCAGTACTTC
d_gene: NA; len: 11; v_gene: TRBV20-1; abundance: NA; j_gene: TRBJ2-1; CDR3aa: CSAVNQGEQFF; CDR3nt: TGCAGTGCTGTAAACCAGGGGGAGCAGTTCTTC
d_gene: NA; len: 15; v_gene: TRBV5-1; abundance: NA; j_gene: TRBJ2-2; CDR3aa: CASSLGQDWAGELFF; CDR3nt: TGCGCCAGCAGCTTGGGGCAGGATTGGGCCGGGGAGCTGTTTTTT
d_gene: NA; len: 15; v_gene: TRBV2; abundance: NA; j_gene: TRBJ2-5; CDR3aa: CASSEGPLRRETQYF; CDR3nt: TGTGCCAGCAGTGAGGGACCGCTCAGGAGGGAGACCCAGTACTTC
d_gene: TRBD1; len: 16; v_gene: TRBV18; abundance: few; j_gene: TRBJ1-1; CDR3aa: CASSPPTGTGKTEAFF; CDR3nt: TGTGCCAGCTCCCCACCTACCGGGACAGGGAAGACTGAAGCTTTCTTT
d_gene: NA; len: 13; v_gene: TRBV2; abundance: few; j_gene: TRBJ2-3; CDR3aa: CASTLYGTDTQYF; CDR3nt: TGTGCCAGCACCCTCTACGGCACAGATACGCAGTATTTT
d_gene: NA; len: 15; v_gene: TRBV6-6; abundance: NA; j_gene: TRBJ1-5; CDR3aa: CASSYGDGANQPQHF; CDR3nt: TGTGCCAGCAGTTACGGGGACGGGGCGAATCAGCCCCAGCATTTT